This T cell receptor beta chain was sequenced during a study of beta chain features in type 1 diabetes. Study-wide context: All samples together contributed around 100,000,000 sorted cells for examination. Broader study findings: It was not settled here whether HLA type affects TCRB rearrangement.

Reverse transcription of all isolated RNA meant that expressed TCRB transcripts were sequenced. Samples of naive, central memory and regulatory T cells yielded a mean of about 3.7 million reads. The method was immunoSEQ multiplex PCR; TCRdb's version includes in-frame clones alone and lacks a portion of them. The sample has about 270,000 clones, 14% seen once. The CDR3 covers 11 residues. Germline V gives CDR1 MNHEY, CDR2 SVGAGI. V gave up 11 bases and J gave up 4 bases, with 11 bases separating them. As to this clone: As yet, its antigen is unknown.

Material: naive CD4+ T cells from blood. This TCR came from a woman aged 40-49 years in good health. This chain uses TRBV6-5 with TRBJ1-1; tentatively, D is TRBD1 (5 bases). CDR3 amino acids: CAVTRGTEAFF. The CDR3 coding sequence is TGTGCCGTCACAAGGGGCACTGAAGCTTTCTTT.